The next 8 T cell receptor beta chains were all read from a single sample in a study of CD4 T cells in relation to SARS-CoV-2 and coronaviruses. Libraries were prepared by immunoSEQ multiplex PCR; TCRdb keeps only in-frame clonotypes and omits some of them. The table has tens of thousands of clones, around 87% seen once. Source material: memory CD4+ T cells from PBMCs. The receptors were sampled from an adult with COVID-19.

This clone was detected only once. The rearrangement joins TRBV5-4 to TRBJ2-3; 9 bases are a match to TRBD1. The CDR3 has 16 residues. Losses at the gene ends were 2 bases for V and 8 bases for J; bases not matched to a gene: 12. Germline CDR1 reads SGHNT; CDR2 reads YYREEE (reference sequence). The CDR3 protein is CASSFDRGGIKRTQYF. The CDR3 nucleotides are TGTGCCAGCAGCTTCGACAGGGGGGGGATAAAGCGTACGCAGTATTTT.

The chain joins TRBV5-1 to TRBJ2-3; 11 positions agree with TRBD2. Germline loops: CDR1 SGHRS, CDR2 YFSETQ. The CDR3 is 16 residues long. J was trimmed by 3 bases and V by 4 bases; bases with no gene match: 7. The CDR3 here is CASSPGTSGWTDTQYF. The CDR3 nucleotides read TGCGCCAGCAGCCCGGGGACTAGCGGTTGGACAGATACGCAGTATTTT.

This chain joins TRBV10-1 and TRBJ2-2; 13 bases line up with TRBD2. V lost 5 bases and J lost 7; bases outside the gene matches: 4. The CDR3 runs to 15 residues. CDR1 and CDR2 (germline): WNHNN, SYGVQD (reference sequence). CDR3 loop: CASSRLAGGIGELFF. The CDR3, as DNA: TGCGCCAGCAGTCGACTAGCGGGGGGAATCGGGGAGCTGTTTTTT.

The chain combines TRBV24-1 with TRBJ2-5, with a weak D call TRBD1 (5 bases). Looked up from germline, CDR1 is KGHDR and CDR2 is SFDVKD. The germline V and J ends were trimmed by 6 bases and 0 bases, with 13 bases remaining between them. The CDR3 is 15 residues long. The CDR3 sequence: CATSQGREYQETQYF. The DNA for the CDR3 is TGTGCCACCAGTCAGGGCAGAGAATACCAAGAGACCCAGTACTTC.

The chain combines TRBV7-2 with TRBJ2-7; 14 positions match TRBD2. The CDR3 has 16 residues. Germline-derived CDR1 and CDR2 are SGHTA and FQGNSA. After removal of 5 bases from V and 6 bases from J, the junction contained 9 bases not matched to a gene. The CDR3 nucleotides are TGTGCCAGCAGCCCCCGACTAGCGGGGGGGGTAGGCGAGCAGTACTTC. Protein sequence: CASSPRLAGGVGEQYF.

The chain couples TRBV11-3 to TRBJ1-1; tentatively, D is TRBD1 (5 bases). V lost 5 bases, J lost 12 bases, and 19 bases lay in between. This CDR3 is built from 13 residues. Germline V gives CDR1 SGHNT, CDR2 YENEEA. The CDR3 spells CASSGGPQGTSFF. DNA of the CDR3: TGTGCCAGCAGCGGAGGGCCCCAGGGAACATCTTTCTTT. The whole variable domain, remainder taken from reference TRBV11-3 and TRBJ1-1, is EAGVVQSPRYKIIEKKQPVAFWCNPISGHNTLYWYLQNLGQGPELLIRYENEEAVDDSQLPKDRFSAERLKGVDSTLKIQPAELGDSAVYLCASSGGPQGTSFFGQGTRLTVV.

The chain combines TRBV10-2 with TRBJ1-1, with 7 bases that match TRBD1. The CDR3 consists of 15 residues. Unmatched junction bases numbered 8, after V lost 6 bases and J lost 1 base. Looked up from germline, CDR1 is WSHSY and CDR2 is SAAADI. In nucleotides, the CDR3 is TGCGCCAGCAGCAGGGACAGCGCCGCGAACACTGAAGCTTTCTTT. This gives the protein CASSRDSAANTEAFF.

This sequence joins TRBV7-9 and TRBJ1-4; D remains unclear. V was clipped by 0 bases and J by 4 bases, with 6 bases between them. The CDR3 totals 14 residues. Looked up from germline, CDR1 is SEHNR and CDR2 is FQNEAQ (reference sequence). The CDR3 bases are TGTGCCAGCAGCTTAGCAGGGTTTAATGAAAAACTGTTTTTT. Its translation is CASSLAGFNEKLFF.